Listed here are 3 T cell receptor beta chains from one sample, sequenced in a study of radiotherapy plus CTLA-4 blockade in lung cancer. The data were produced by immunoSEQ multiplex PCR, yet TCRdb's version contains in-frame clones alone and is incomplete. Of approximately 85,000 clones in the sample, roughly four fifths were seen once. This sample comprised peripheral blood, obtained from a patient treated with radiotherapy plus ipilimumab. The receptors were sampled from a human donor with non-small cell lung cancer that progressed on radiotherapy plus ipilimumab.

This chain uses TRBV7-2 with TRBJ2-5; 8 positions match TRBD2. CDR1 and CDR2 (germline): SGHTA, FQGNSA. The CDR3 spans 13 residues. The trim removed 1 base at V and 7 bases at J, leaving 2 bases unmatched. CDR3 protein: CASSLVSGATQYF. CDR3 nucleotides: TGTGCCAGCAGCTTAGTTAGCGGGGCGACCCAGTACTTC.

The chain carries TRBV28 and TRBJ1-6; D not certain. The CDR3 is 14 amino acids. Looked up from germline, CDR1 is MDHEN and CDR2 is SYDVKM. The V end lost 2 bases, the J end lost 10 bases, and 12 bases lay between the germline ends. CDR3 nucleotides: TGTGCCAGCAGTTTAAACCCGAGCGTCTCACCCCTCCACTTT. This sequence encodes CASSLNPSVSPLHF. Drawing the rest from reference TRBV28 and TRBJ1-6, the complete variable domain is DVKVTQSSRYLVKRTGEKVFLECVQDMDHENMFWYRQDPGLGLRLIYFSYDVKMKEKGDIPEGYSVSREKKERFSLILESASTNQTSMYLCASSLNPSVSPLHFGNGTRLTVT.

The chain recombines TRBV19 with TRBJ2-2; D is undetermined. The V gene's germline CDR1 is LNHDA and CDR2 SQIVND (reference sequence). V shed 5 bases and J shed 7 bases, with 11 bases lying between them. This CDR3 is built from 13 residues. CDR3 protein: CASSYQDIGELFF. DNA of the CDR3: TGTGCCAGTAGTTACCAGGATATCGGGGAGCTGTTTTTT.